Shown below are 5 T cell receptor beta chains from a single sample sequenced in a study of control samples from healthy donors and cancer patients. Using immunoSEQ multiplex PCR, the repertoire was profiled, and TCRdb retains in-frame clones only, with some absent. The sample holds 100,000 to 150,000 clones; around 87% are singletons and the top ten take around 8.7%. The material sequenced was blood. The origin of the receptors is a man in his forties in good health.

Here the CDR3 reads CASSKREETQYF. CDR3 coding DNA: TGTGCCAGCAGCAAAAGGGAAGAGACCCAGTACTTC. The V gene is TRBV7-8, the J gene TRBJ2-5, with unresolved D. The CDR3 runs 12 residues. V was cut by 5 bases and J by 3 bases, with 7 bases left in between. CDR1 is SGHVS, CDR2 FQNEAQ, per germline.

V is TRBV7-8 and J is TRBJ1-2; unclear D gene. CDR1 and CDR2 (germline): SGHVS, FQNEAQ. The V gene lost 1 base and the J gene lost 2 bases, with 8 bases spanning the gap. This CDR3 is 14 amino acids long. CDR3 residues: CASSLGFENYGYTF. DNA of the CDR3: TGTGCCAGCAGCTTAGGTTTTGAAAACTATGGCTACACCTTC.

The CDR3 region is CASSLFPGVNTEAFF. CDR3 coding DNA: TGTGCCAGCAGCTTATTTCCGGGCGTGAACACTGAAGCTTTCTTT. The chain recombines TRBV7-3 with TRBJ1-1; D is unresolved. Germline CDR1 is SGHTA and CDR2 is FQGTGA. The CDR3 loop spans 15 amino acids. Trimming took off 2 bases at V and 0 bases at J, with 10 bases between the two ends.

This clone was seen once. The chain joins TRBV9 to TRBJ2-1; D uncertain. Per germline, CDR1 SGDLS and CDR2 YYNGEE. CDR3 length: 11 amino acids. Trimming shortened V by 4 bases and J by 3 bases, and 2 bases separated the two germline ends. Here the CDR3 DNA reads TGTGCCAGCAGCCACTACAATGAGCAGTTCTTC. It specifies CASSHYNEQFF.

Only one count was recorded for this clone. V usage is TRBV7-8 and J usage is TRBJ1-1, with 10 nucleotides matching TRBD1. This CDR3 comprises 16 residues. V trimming: 5 bases; J trimming: 1 base; junction bases outside the gene matches: 7. The V gene's germline CDR1 is SGHVS and CDR2 FQNEAQ. The CDR3: CASSQTGGGTNTEAFF. As DNA, the CDR3 is TGTGCCAGCAGCCAGACAGGGGGCGGTACGAACACTGAAGCTTTCTTT.